These 14 T cell receptor beta chains share one sample of origin, sequenced in a study of STAT3 mutations in large granular lymphocyte leukemia. Findings of the study overall: In T-cell large granular lymphocyte leukemia, about half of patients showed multiple immunodominant subclonotypes.

These receptors' targets are unknown. The table came from immunoSEQ multiplex PCR; TCRdb's copy has only in-frame clones and leaves some out. Of thousands of clones listed, about 50% are singletons. Source material: peripheral blood mononuclear cells. These receptors all stem from a woman in her seventies with T-cell large granular lymphocyte leukemia. Some clones in this sample may be carry-over from other donors' samples.

V gene TRBV29-1 combines with J gene TRBJ2-7, with D uncertain. From germline, CDR1 is SQVTM and CDR2 ANQGSEA. The CDR3 sequence is 12 residues long. Trimming cost V 1 base and J 5 bases, with 9 bases left between them. CDR3 DNA: TGCAGCGTTGAAGGCGGCTGGAACGAGCAGTACTTC. It is translated as CSVEGGWNEQYF.

A few counts support this clone. The genes are TRBV5-1 and TRBJ1-1; D unclear. Germline values: CDR1 SGHRS, CDR2 YFSETQ. This CDR3 comprises 13 residues. V shed 0 bases and J shed 1 base, with 4 bases lying between them. The CDR3 loop reads CASSLDPNTEAFF. DNA of the CDR3: TGCGCCAGCAGCTTGGACCCGAACACTGAAGCTTTCTTT.

CDR3 region: CASSPNTGMTYNEQFF. In DNA form, the CDR3 reads TGCGCCAGCAGCCCAAACACGGGTATGACTTACAATGAGCAGTTCTTC. The V call is TRBV5-1, the J call TRBJ2-1; D ambiguous. The CDR3 covers 16 residues. Germline loops: CDR1 SGHRS, CDR2 YFSETQ. Trimming removed 4 bases at V and 4 bases at J, with 18 bases between. The full variable domain, its missing parts supplied by reference TRBV5-1 and TRBJ2-1, is KAGVTQTPRYLIKTRGQQVTLSCSPISGHRSVSWYQQTPGQGLQFLFEYFSETQRNKGNFPGRFSGRQFSNSRSEMNVSTLELGDSALYLCASSPNTGMTYNEQFFGPGTRLTVL.

V and J are TRBV13 and TRBJ2-3, with unresolved D. CDR3 size: 12 residues. V was pared by 5 bases and J by 7 bases, with 10 bases between. CDR1 is PRHDT and CDR2 is FYEKMQ in the germline V gene (reference sequence). The CDR3 protein is CASSPLRNTQYF. The CDR3 DNA reads as TGTGCCAGCAGCCCTTTGAGGAATACGCAGTATTTT. Complete variable domain (other parts from reference TRBV13 and TRBJ2-3): AAGVIQSPRHLIKEKRETATLKCYPIPRHDTVYWYQQGPGQDPQFLISFYEKMQSDKGSIPDRFSAQQFSDYHSELNMSSLELGDSALYFCASSPLRNTQYFGPGTRLTVL.

This clone was counted a few times. The chain uses TRBV5-4 and TRBJ1-2; D may be TRBD1 (5 bases). Germline CDR1 is SGHNT and CDR2 is YYREEE (reference sequence). The ends were cut back, 4 bases at V and 8 bases at J, with 12 bases in the middle. This CDR3 contains 12 residues. This chain's CDR3 is CASSAGFSGYTF. CDR3 DNA: TGTGCCAGCAGCGCAGGGTTCTCGGGCTACACCTTC.

The rearrangement joins TRBV5-1 to TRBJ1-5; TRBD1 aligns across 9 bases. The germline V gene encodes CDR1 SGHRS and CDR2 YFSETQ. CDR3 length: 15 residues. Trimming cost V 4 bases and J 2 bases; bases outside gene matches: 4. The DNA for the CDR3 is TGCGCCAGCAGCCGGGGACAGGGCGGCAATCAGCCCCAGCATTTT. It is translated as CASSRGQGGNQPQHF. The entire variable domain, with the rest obtained from reference TRBV5-1 and TRBJ1-5, is as follows: KAGVTQTPRYLIKTRGQQVTLSCSPISGHRSVSWYQQTPGQGLQFLFEYFSETQRNKGNFPGRFSGRQFSNSRSEMNVSTLELGDSALYLCASSRGQGGNQPQHFGDGTRLSIL.

The chain has TRBV5-1 and TRBJ2-7; D may be TRBD2 (5 bases). Germline CDR1 reads SGHRS; CDR2 reads YFSETQ. The CDR3 length is 14 residues. The ends were cut back, 2 bases at V and 2 bases at J, with 11 bases in the middle. CDR3 sequence reads: CASSFWGEPYEQYF. The CDR3 nucleotides are TGCGCCAGCAGCTTCTGGGGAGAACCCTACGAGCAGTACTTC.

The chain has TRBV7-2 and TRBJ1-1; the match to TRBD1 covers 7 bases. With V trimmed by 6 bases and J by 8 bases, 6 bases remained unmatched. The CDR3 runs 12 residues. Germline CDR1 is SGHTA and CDR2 is FQGNSA. CDR3 nucleotide sequence: TGTGCCAGCAGTCAGACAGGGCGGGAAGCTTTCTTT. Encoded protein: CASSQTGREAFF. Drawing the rest from reference TRBV7-2 and TRBJ1-1, the complete variable domain is GAGVSQSPSNKVTEKGKDVELRCDPISGHTALYWYRQSLGQGLEFLIYFQGNSAPDKSGLPSDRFSAERTGGSVSTLTIQRTQQEDSAVYLCASSQTGREAFFGQGTRLTVV.

CDR3 protein: CASGTGVNQPQHF. The CDR3 nucleotides are TGTGCCAGCGGGACAGGAGTCAATCAGCCCCAGCATTTT. The gene calls are TRBV13 and TRBJ1-5, with 8 positions matching TRBD1. Trimming took 8 bases from V and 3 from J; bases not matched to a gene: 3. The CDR3 is 13 amino acids. Germline loops: CDR1 PRHDT, CDR2 FYEKMQ (reference sequence).

The chain uses TRBV30 and TRBJ2-3, with a tentative D call TRBD1 (5 bases). Germline V gives CDR1 GTSNPN, CDR2 SVGIG (reference sequence). Trimming removed 2 bases at V and 1 base at J, with 10 bases between. The CDR3 is made up of 14 amino acids. DNA for the CDR3: TGTGCCTGGAGTTCCGACAGCGGCACAGATACGCAGTATTTT. Amino acid sequence: CAWSSDSGTDTQYF.

This chain uses TRBV5-1 with TRBJ1-1, with 7 bases fitting TRBD1. The V and J ends lost 0 bases and 5 bases, in that order; junction bases with no gene match: 7. Germline loops: CDR1 SGHRS, CDR2 YFSETQ. This CDR3 is 15 amino acids long. CDR3 in amino acids: CASSLADRVGTEAFF. The CDR3 DNA is TGCGCCAGCAGCTTGGCCGACAGGGTGGGTACTGAAGCTTTCTTT.

The CDR3 loop reads CAWSGADQETQYF. CDR3 coding DNA: TGTGCCTGGAGCGGAGCGGACCAAGAGACCCAGTACTTC. This rearrangement joins TRBV30 to TRBJ2-5; tentative D call: TRBD2 (5 bases). The germline V gene has CDR1 GTSNPN and CDR2 SVGIG (reference sequence). Trimming took 3 bases from V and 0 from J, leaving 8 bases between them. The CDR3 length is 13 residues.

The CDR3 nucleotides read TGTGCCTGGAGCGAAGGGGACTATCAGCCCCAGCATTTT. Translated: CAWSEGDYQPQHF. The chain is built from TRBV30 and TRBJ1-5; weak D call: TRBD1 (5 bases). V lost 3 bases and J lost 5, with 11 bases in between. CDR3 size: 13 residues. Per the germline V gene, CDR1 is GTSNPN and CDR2 is SVGIG (reference sequence).

J is TRBJ2-7 and V is TRBV6-6; 7 bases line up with TRBD1. Losses at the gene ends were 6 bases for V and 3 bases for J; bases not matched to a gene: 2. Germline V CDR1 and CDR2: MNHNY, SVGAGI (reference sequence). This CDR3 contains 12 residues. The CDR3, as DNA: TGTGCCAGCAGGGGACAGCACTACGAGCAGTACTTC. Encoded protein: CASRGQHYEQYF.